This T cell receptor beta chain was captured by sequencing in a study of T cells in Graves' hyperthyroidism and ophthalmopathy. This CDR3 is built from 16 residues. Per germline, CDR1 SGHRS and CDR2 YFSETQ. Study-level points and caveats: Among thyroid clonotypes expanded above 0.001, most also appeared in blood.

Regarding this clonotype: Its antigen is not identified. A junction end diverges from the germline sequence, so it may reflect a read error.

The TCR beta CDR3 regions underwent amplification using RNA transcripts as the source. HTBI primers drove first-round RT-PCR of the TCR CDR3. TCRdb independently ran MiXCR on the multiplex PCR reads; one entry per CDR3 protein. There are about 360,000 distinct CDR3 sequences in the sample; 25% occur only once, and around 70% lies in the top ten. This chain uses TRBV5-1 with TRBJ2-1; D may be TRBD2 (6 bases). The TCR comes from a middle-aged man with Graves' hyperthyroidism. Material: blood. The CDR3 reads CASSQDYPGDYNEQFF. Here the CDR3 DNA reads TGTGCCAGCAGCCAAGATTATCCGGGAGACTACAATGAGCAGTTCTTC.